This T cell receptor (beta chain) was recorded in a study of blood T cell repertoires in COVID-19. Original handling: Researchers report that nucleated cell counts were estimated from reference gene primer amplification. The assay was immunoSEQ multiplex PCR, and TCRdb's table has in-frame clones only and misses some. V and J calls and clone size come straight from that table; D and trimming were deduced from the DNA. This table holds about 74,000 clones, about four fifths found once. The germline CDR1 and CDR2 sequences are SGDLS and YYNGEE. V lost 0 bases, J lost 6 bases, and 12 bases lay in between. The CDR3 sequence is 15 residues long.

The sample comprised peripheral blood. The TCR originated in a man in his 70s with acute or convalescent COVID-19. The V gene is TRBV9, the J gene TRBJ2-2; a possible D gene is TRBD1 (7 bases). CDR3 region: CASSVAPRGAGELFF. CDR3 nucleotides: TGTGCCAGCAGCGTAGCTCCCAGGGGGGCCGGGGAGCTGTTTTTT.